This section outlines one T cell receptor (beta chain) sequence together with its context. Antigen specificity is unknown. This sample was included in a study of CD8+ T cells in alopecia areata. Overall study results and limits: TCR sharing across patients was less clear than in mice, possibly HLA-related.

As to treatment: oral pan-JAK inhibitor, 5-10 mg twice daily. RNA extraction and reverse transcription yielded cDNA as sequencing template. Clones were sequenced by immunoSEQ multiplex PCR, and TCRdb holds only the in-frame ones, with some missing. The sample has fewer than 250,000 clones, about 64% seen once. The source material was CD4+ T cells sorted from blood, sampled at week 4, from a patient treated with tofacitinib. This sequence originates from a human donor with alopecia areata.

The CDR3, as DNA: TGTGCCAGCAGTTTATCGTTTGAGGGGAATACTGAAGCTTTCTTT. Amino acid sequence: CASSLSFEGNTEAFF. V and J are TRBV27 and TRBJ1-1; D is possibly TRBD1 (5 bases). V shed 0 bases and J shed 5 bases, with 13 bases lying between them. The germline gives CDR1 MNHEY, CDR2 SMNVEV (reference sequence). The CDR3 contains 15 residues.